The clone carrying this T cell receptor beta chain was counted between two and nine times. What it binds is not known. Through a sample-barcoded 5' primer and a J-beta primer mix, a second PCR was run for about 6 to 11 cycles. There were at least 2.5 million CDR3-containing paired-end reads obtained from each sample. TCRdb reprocessed the 5' RACE reads via MiXCR and lists one record per CDR3 protein. The data contain 1,800,000 or so distinct CDR3 sequences, around 40% of them singletons. This sample is part of a study of blood T cells in healthy people across ages. Study conclusions and caveats: More naive CD4+ cells and higher diversity marked long-lived donors relative to aged donors.

The study drew donors from healthy Caucasian individuals in Russia aged about 6 to 100. Whenever a sample was processed, at least 6.5 million PBMCs were isolated. In germline, CDR1 is SGHVS, CDR2 FNYEAQ. V lost 5 bases, J lost 3 bases, and 12 bases stayed unmatched. The CDR3 runs to 16 residues. This clonotype was sampled from a human donor in good health. This chain links TRBV7-6 with TRBJ2-7; TRBD2 aligns across 8 bases. Material: blood. The CDR3 reads CASSGPRGAHNYEQYF. CDR3 DNA: TGTGCCAGCAGCGGCCCGCGGGGGGCCCACAACTACGAGCAGTACTTC.